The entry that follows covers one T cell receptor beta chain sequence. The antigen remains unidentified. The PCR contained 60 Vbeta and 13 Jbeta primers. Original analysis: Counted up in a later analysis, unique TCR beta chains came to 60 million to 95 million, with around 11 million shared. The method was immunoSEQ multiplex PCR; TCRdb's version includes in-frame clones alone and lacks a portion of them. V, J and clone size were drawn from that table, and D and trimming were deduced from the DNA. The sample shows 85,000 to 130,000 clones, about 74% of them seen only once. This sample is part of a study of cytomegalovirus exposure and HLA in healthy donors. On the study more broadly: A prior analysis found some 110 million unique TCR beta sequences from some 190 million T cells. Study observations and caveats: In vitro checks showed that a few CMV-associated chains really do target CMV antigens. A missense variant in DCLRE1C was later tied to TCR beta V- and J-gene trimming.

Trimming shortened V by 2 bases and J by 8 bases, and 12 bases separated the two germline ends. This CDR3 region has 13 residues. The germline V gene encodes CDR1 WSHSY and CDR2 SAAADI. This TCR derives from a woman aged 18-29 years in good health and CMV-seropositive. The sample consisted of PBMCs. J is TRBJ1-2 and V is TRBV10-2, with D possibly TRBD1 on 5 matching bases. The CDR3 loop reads CASSEVGRDGYTF. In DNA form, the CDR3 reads TGCGCCAGCAGTGAGGTGGGGAGGGACGGCTACACCTTC.